These 8 T cell receptor beta chains came from one sample sequenced in a study of blood T cell repertoires in COVID-19. TCRdb's table, derived via immunoSEQ multiplex PCR, lists solely in-frame clones and lacks some. The sample has hundreds of thousands of clones; roughly 89% are singletons. The sequencing input was peripheral blood. The receptors here all came from a woman in her 30s with active or convalescent COVID-19.

About this clone: Other DNA sequences within the sample encode an identical CDR3. The V and J genes are TRBV5-1 and TRBJ1-1; D is uncertain. The V end was cut by 4 bases, the J end by 3 bases, with 13 bases between. CDR3 length: 14 amino acids. Germline lookup yields CDR1 SGHRS and CDR2 YFSETQ. CDR3 amino acids: CASSLTGRDTEAFF. The CDR3 DNA sequence: TGCGCCAGCAGCCTCACCGGGCGGGACACTGAAGCTTTCTTT.

The J gene is TRBJ1-2, the V gene TRBV11-3; a possible D gene is TRBD1 (6 bases). V dropped 5 bases and J dropped 7 bases, with 20 bases sitting between them. CDR3 length: 15 residues. Germline CDR1 reads SGHNT; CDR2 reads YENEEA. The CDR3 spells CASSPLGSGEGGYTF. The CDR3 DNA follows: TGTGCCAGCAGCCCGCTGGGGTCAGGGGAAGGTGGCTACACCTTC. Full variable domain (rest looked up from reference TRBV11-3 and TRBJ1-2): EAGVVQSPRYKIIEKKQPVAFWCNPISGHNTLYWYLQNLGQGPELLIRYENEEAVDDSQLPKDRFSAERLKGVDSTLKIQPAELGDSAVYLCASSPLGSGEGGYTFGSGTRLTVV.

The V and J genes are TRBV30 and TRBJ1-1, with 8 positions matching TRBD1. The CDR3 sequence is 16 residues long. Germline V gives CDR1 GTSNPN, CDR2 SVGIG (reference sequence). The V gene end was trimmed by 3 bases and the J gene end by 7 bases; junction bases not matched to a gene: 16. The CDR3 DNA follows: TGTGCCTGGAGCAACGGCCTTAGGGGGACAGGCTATGAAGCTTTCTTT. It translates to CAWSNGLRGTGYEAFF.

The chain recombines TRBV7-6 with TRBJ2-5, with TRBD2 matching over 9 bases. There are 16 residues in the CDR3. Germline trimming cut 6 bases from V and 2 bases from J; bases unmatched to any gene: 10. Germline V gives CDR1 SGHVS, CDR2 FNYEAQ. Here the CDR3 reads CASSLAGPSVQETQYF. CDR3 nucleotide sequence: TGTGCCAGCAGTCTAGCGGGACCAAGCGTACAAGAGACCCAGTACTTC. The full variable domain, with the rest looked up from reference TRBV7-6 and TRBJ2-5, is GAGVSQSPRYKVTKRGQDVALRCDPISGHVSLYWYRQALGQGPEFLTYFNYEAQQDKSGLPNDRFSAERPEGSISTLTIQRTEQRDSAMYRCASSLAGPSVQETQYFGPGTRLLVL.

V gene TRBV2 combines with J gene TRBJ1-5, with D possibly being TRBD1 (6 bases). This CDR3 is 14 amino acids long. Germline V CDR1 and CDR2: SNHLY, FYNNEI. V lost 6 bases, J lost 9 bases, and 18 bases lay in between. The CDR3 DNA reads as TGTGCCAGCAGCCTACAGGGTGTGGTGCCGCCCCAGCATTTT. Translation: CASSLQGVVPPQHF.

V is TRBV4-1 and J is TRBJ2-7; TRBD2 might be the D (5 bases). V lost 0 bases and J lost 6, with 9 bases in between. Looked up from germline, CDR1 is MGHRA and CDR2 is YSYEKL. The CDR3 totals 13 residues. DNA of the CDR3: TGCGCCAGCAGCCAAGATCGCGCGGGCGAGCAGTACTTC. Protein sequence: CASSQDRAGEQYF.

This clone was picked up one time. The genes are TRBV5-1 and TRBJ2-7, with 11 nucleotides matching TRBD2. The CDR3 has 15 amino acids. Germline-derived CDR1 and CDR2 are SGHRS and YFSETQ. V was pared by 4 bases and J by 5 bases, with 8 bases of the junction left unmatched. For the CDR3, the DNA is TGCGCCAGCAGCCTGGGTAGCGGGAGGGTGGACGAGCAGTACTTC. Translation gives CASSLGSGRVDEQYF. Variable domain in full (rest from reference TRBV5-1 and TRBJ2-7): KAGVTQTPRYLIKTRGQQVTLSCSPISGHRSVSWYQQTPGQGLQFLFEYFSETQRNKGNFPGRFSGRQFSNSRSEMNVSTLELGDSALYLCASSLGSGRVDEQYFGPGTRLTVT.

In DNA form, the CDR3 reads TGTGCCAGCAGCCCAGAGATAAGACAGGGAGGCAACCAAGAGACCCAGTACTTC. This sequence encodes CASSPEIRQGGNQETQYF. The chain uses TRBV5-8 and TRBJ2-5; D is perhaps TRBD1 (7 bases). The CDR3 sequence is 18 residues long. Looked up from germline, CDR1 is SGHTS and CDR2 is YDEGEE. Trimming stripped 4 bases from V and 0 bases from J, with 22 bases between.